Included here is one TCR beta chain sequence, with context. The target antigen is unknown. The data originate from a study of cytomegalovirus exposure and HLA in healthy donors. As for the study in general: Most donors, 81% of a few hundred genotyped, fell in the Caucasian-associated ancestry cluster. Study observations and caveats: It was reported that TCR beta sequences correctly inferred the HLA-A and HLA-B alleles for most subjects. Researchers catalogued about 150 TCR beta chains as cytomegalovirus-associated. Equally common other TCR beta chains were less clonally expanded than HLA-associated ones, a later analysis found.

60 Vbeta and 13 Jbeta primers were used in PCR. Clones were sequenced by immunoSEQ multiplex PCR, and TCRdb holds only the in-frame ones, with some missing. The data show around 150,000 clones, 72% seen once. The sample taken for sequencing was PBMCs. This clonotype was obtained from a man between 40 and 49 years old in good health and CMV-seronegative.

CDR3 region: CSVSGTGAYEQYF. The CDR3 DNA sequence: TGCAGCGTTTCCGGGACAGGGGCCTACGAGCAGTACTTC. This rearrangement joins TRBV29-1 to TRBJ2-7; 10 bases are shared with TRBD1. The CDR3 sequence is 13 residues long. Germline V gives CDR1 SQVTM, CDR2 ANQGSEA. V lost 5 bases, J lost 2 bases, and 3 bases stayed unmatched.